Below, 30 T cell receptor beta chains from the same sample are listed, as sequenced in a study of OX40 agonist ivuxolimab in advanced cancers. Libraries were prepared by immunoSEQ multiplex PCR; TCRdb keeps only in-frame clonotypes and omits some of them. The table lists about 110,000 clones, 75% to 95% of them singletons. This material consisted of CD4+ or CD8+ T cells sorted from blood, taken in a trial of the OX40 agonist ivuxolimab. The receptors stem from an adult with an advanced solid tumor such as melanoma, head and neck, liver or kidney cancer.

The chain is built from TRBV11-2 and TRBJ2-2, with D unresolved. Germline assignment: CDR1 SGHAT and CDR2 FQNNGV. This CDR3 spans 15 amino acids. Trimming stripped 4 bases from V and 6 bases from J, with 15 bases between. The CDR3 here is CASSSLVGLAGELFF. CDR3 DNA sequence: TGTGCCAGCAGCTCTCTGGTCGGGCTTGCCGGGGAGCTGTTTTTT.

The gene calls are TRBV9 and TRBJ2-1; TRBD2 matches at 12 bases. CDR3 length: 15 amino acids. Per germline, CDR1 SGDLS and CDR2 YYNGEE. Unmatched junction bases numbered 4, after V lost 2 bases and J lost 7 bases. Here the CDR3 reads CASSVTSGSANEQFF. As DNA, the CDR3 is TGTGCCAGCAGCGTGACTAGCGGGAGCGCAAATGAGCAGTTCTTC.

This sequence joins TRBV11-2 and TRBJ2-3; D unresolved. Germline V gives CDR1 SGHAT, CDR2 FQNNGV. This CDR3 has 13 residues. Trimming removed 5 bases from V and 3 bases from J, with 9 bases in between. Here the CDR3 DNA reads TGTGCCAGCAGCGCAGATGTGACAGATACGCAGTATTTT. It encodes CASSADVTDTQYF.

V is TRBV11-3 and J is TRBJ2-2; 12 bases line up with TRBD2. V lost 3 bases, J lost 6 bases, and 11 bases stayed unmatched. This CDR3 comprises 18 residues. Germline CDR1 SGHNT, CDR2 YENEEA. In DNA form, the CDR3 reads TGTGCCAGCAGCTTTTCGAGGACTAGCGGGAAGGCTGCCGGGGAGCTGTTTTTT. Translated, it gives CASSFSRTSGKAAGELFF.

The genes are TRBV7-3 and TRBJ2-5; 13 bases align to TRBD2. With 5 bases clipped from V and 4 bases from J, the junction kept 4 bases outside the gene matches. CDR3 length equals 15 residues. Germline V gene sequence: CDR1 SGHTA, CDR2 FQGTGA. CDR3 nucleotides: TGTGCCAGCAGCCCCGGGACTAGCGGGACAGAGACCCAGTACTTC. Translation: CASSPGTSGTETQYF.

V usage is TRBV5-8 and J usage is TRBJ1-2; 7 nucleotides match TRBD1. This CDR3 has 14 residues. Germline assignment: CDR1 SGHTS and CDR2 YDEGEE. The trim removed 1 base at V and 5 bases at J, leaving 5 bases unmatched. The DNA for the CDR3 is TGTGCCAGCAGCTTGATCCACAGGGGATATGGCTACACCTTC. Its protein product is CASSLIHRGYGYTF.

The rearrangement uses TRBV6-6 and TRBJ2-3; TRBD2 agrees at 12 bases. This CDR3 region has 16 residues. Per the germline V gene, CDR1 is MNHNY and CDR2 is SVGAGI (reference sequence). The trim removed 5 bases at V and 2 bases at J, leaving 5 bases unmatched. Written as DNA, the CDR3 is TGTGCCAGCAGTCGTCGGACTAGCGGGACCACAGATACGCAGTATTTT. This translates into CASSRRTSGTTDTQYF.

The chain carries TRBV9 and TRBJ2-2; D is ambiguous. Trimming took off 4 bases at V and 4 bases at J, with 14 bases between the two ends. The CDR3 consists of 15 residues. Germline V gene sequence: CDR1 SGDLS, CDR2 YYNGEE. The CDR3, as DNA: TGTGCCAGCAGCCTTCCGCATTTCGGCACCGGGGAGCTGTTTTTT. Translated, it gives CASSLPHFGTGELFF.

The gene calls are TRBV6-1 and TRBJ2-3, with D possibly matching TRBD2 (5 bases). With 2 bases removed from V and 2 bases from J, the gap between germline ends came to 8 bases. In germline, CDR1 is MNHNS, CDR2 SASEGT. CDR3 length: 14 residues. The CDR3, as DNA: TGTGCCAGCAGTGAACGGGGTCTCACAGATACGCAGTATTTT. Translating it yields CASSERGLTDTQYF.

This clone has a handful of counts. The chain joins TRBV9 to TRBJ2-1; D perhaps matches TRBD2 (7 bases). The CDR3 contains 17 residues. Per the germline V gene, CDR1 is SGDLS and CDR2 is YYNGEE. Trimming took 0 bases from V and 5 from J, leaving 18 bases between them. The CDR3 nucleotides read TGTGCCAGCAGCGTAGGGTCTGGGGGGGCCCAGAACAATGAGCAGTTCTTC. Translating it yields CASSVGSGGAQNNEQFF.

The rearrangement links TRBV14 to TRBJ1-1; D not resolved. Germline CDR1 reads SGHDN; CDR2 reads FVKESK. Trimming stripped 4 bases from V and 0 bases from J, with 12 bases between. CDR3 length: 15 residues. CDR3: CASSRGPYMNTEAFF. DNA for the CDR3: TGTGCCAGCAGCCGAGGACCCTACATGAACACTGAAGCTTTCTTT.

This clone was seen just once. The genes are TRBV18 and TRBJ1-2; perhaps TRBD1 as D (6 bases). Trimming cost V 4 bases and J 5 bases, with 8 bases left between them. The CDR3 has 12 residues. Germline V gives CDR1 KGHSH, CDR2 LQKENI. The CDR3 protein is CASSLDSYGYTF. For the CDR3, the DNA is TGTGCCAGCTCACTGGACAGTTATGGCTACACCTTC.

The chain links TRBV7-9 to TRBJ1-2, with 7 nucleotides matching TRBD1. Germline loops: CDR1 SEHNR, CDR2 FQNEAQ (reference sequence). The CDR3 spans 14 residues. V shed 5 bases, J shed 4 bases, and the junction held 7 bases outside the gene matches. This CDR3 is CASSLPGQIYGYTF. The CDR3, as DNA: TGTGCCAGCAGCCTTCCGGGACAGATCTATGGCTACACCTTC. Drawing the rest from reference TRBV7-9 and TRBJ1-2, the complete variable domain is DTGVSQNPRHKITKRGQNVTFRCDPISEHNRLYWYRQTLGQGPEFLTYFQNEAQLEKSRLLSDRFSAERPKGSFSTLEIQRTEQGDSAMYLCASSLPGQIYGYTFGSGTRLTVV.

The chain links TRBV6-5 to TRBJ1-1; 7 positions agree with TRBD1. Germline CDR1 reads MNHEY; CDR2 reads SVGAGI. The CDR3 has 15 residues. V lost 5 bases, J lost 6 bases, and 12 bases stayed unmatched. Written as DNA, the CDR3 is TGTGCCAGCAGTCCCGGACTGACAGGGTTGGCTGAAGCTTTCTTT. This gives the protein CASSPGLTGLAEAFF.

The chain employs TRBV5-1 and TRBJ1-2; 9 nucleotides match TRBD1. The CDR3 runs to 14 residues. The J segment lost 8 bases and the V segment lost 6 bases, leaving 11 bases of the junction unmatched. Germline V gene data show CDR1 as SGHRS and CDR2 as YFSETQ. The DNA of the CDR3 is TGCGCCAGCACCCCGGGACAGGGTTTCATGGGCTACACCTTC. This gives the protein CASTPGQGFMGYTF.

The rearrangement links TRBV6-5 to TRBJ1-4; no reliable D call. CDR3 size: 14 residues. Germline lookup yields CDR1 MNHEY and CDR2 SVGAGI. V lost 0 bases, J lost 6 bases, and 8 bases lay in between. The CDR3 DNA reads as TGTGCCAGCAGTTACTCTCAGGCAGATGAAAAACTGTTTTTT. Its translation is CASSYSQADEKLFF.

The chain joins TRBV7-6 to TRBJ2-3, with a tentative D call TRBD1 (5 bases). The CDR3 is made up of 15 amino acids. The germline V gene has CDR1 SGHVS and CDR2 FNYEAQ. Trimming shortened V by 1 base and J by 6 bases, and 14 bases separated the two germline ends. CDR3 sequence reads: CASSLGGTLVDTQYF. CDR3 nucleotide sequence: TGTGCCAGCAGCTTAGGGGGCACACTCGTTGATACGCAGTATTTT.

The V call is TRBV30, the J call TRBJ2-7, with 10 nucleotides matching TRBD1. V shed 3 bases and J 4 bases; nucleotides not matched to a gene: 3. The CDR3 consists of 13 residues. Looked up from germline, CDR1 is GTSNPN and CDR2 is SVGIG (reference sequence). Here the CDR3 DNA reads TGTGCCTGGAGGACAGGGGGCTATTACGAGCAGTACTTC. It codes for CAWRTGGYYEQYF.

The chain uses TRBV14 and TRBJ2-3, with 11 nucleotides matching TRBD2. The ends lost 4 bases at V and 4 bases at J; junction bases unmatched: 7. CDR1 and CDR2 (germline): SGHDN, FVKESK. The CDR3 covers 16 residues. The CDR3, as DNA: TGTGCCAGCAGCCGGAGAACTAGCGGGGGAGCAGATACGCAGTATTTT. Encoded protein: CASSRRTSGGADTQYF.

The V call is TRBV11-3, the J call TRBJ2-1, with unresolved D. Trimming pared 3 bases from V and 3 bases from J, leaving 12 bases between. The CDR3 is 15 amino acids. Germline lookup yields CDR1 SGHNT and CDR2 YENEEA. CDR3 nucleotides: TGTGCCAGCAGCTTTCCCCCGGGTAGCTACAATGAGCAGTTCTTC. As protein: CASSFPPGSYNEQFF.

This chain connects TRBV30 to TRBJ1-3; 7 positions match TRBD1. CDR3 length equals 14 residues. The J segment lost 1 base and the V segment lost 6 bases, leaving 6 bases of the junction unmatched. The V gene's germline CDR1 is GTSNPN and CDR2 SVGIG (reference sequence). The CDR3 here is CACTTGESGNTIYF. The CDR3 coding sequence is TGTGCCTGTACTACAGGGGAGTCTGGAAACACCATATATTTT. Full variable domain (outside the CDR3, taken from reference TRBV30 and TRBJ1-3): SQTIHQWPATLVQPVGSPLSLECTVEGTSNPNLYWYRQAAGRGLQLLFYSVGIGQISSEVPQNLSASRPQDRQFILSSKKLLLSDSGFYLCACTTGESGNTIYFGEGSWLTVV.

In this sample, this clone turned up a few times. CDR3 sequence: CASRRTANTGELFF. CDR3 nucleotides: TGTGCCAGCCGGAGGACAGCGAACACCGGGGAGCTGTTTTTT. This chain connects TRBV6-1 to TRBJ2-2, with a tentative D call TRBD1 (6 bases). This CDR3 comprises 14 residues. V was trimmed by 8 bases and J by 0 bases, leaving 10 bases between them. Germline assignment: CDR1 MNHNS and CDR2 SASEGT.

The chain links TRBV14 to TRBJ2-7; D remains ambiguous. V lost 5 bases to trimming and J lost 6 bases, with 14 bases between them. The CDR3 totals 13 residues. The germline V gene encodes CDR1 SGHDN and CDR2 FVKESK. In DNA, the CDR3 is TGTGCCAGCAGCAGAAAGGGTCGGTTCGAGCAGTACTTC. Encoded protein: CASSRKGRFEQYF. The full variable domain, with the rest looked up from reference TRBV14 and TRBJ2-7, is EAGVTQFPSHSVIEKGQTVTLRCDPISGHDNLYWYRRVMGKEIKFLLHFVKESKQDESGMPNNRFLAERTGGTYSTLKVQPAELEDSGVYFCASSRKGRFEQYFGPGTRLTVT.

The chain employs TRBV29-1 and TRBJ2-7; 10 bases are shared with TRBD1. J was trimmed by 4 bases and V by 6 bases; bases with no gene match: 9. There are 14 residues in the CDR3. The V gene's germline CDR1 is SQVTM and CDR2 ANQGSEA. This CDR3 reads CSVSPGTGEYEQYF. CDR3 bases: TGCAGCGTCAGCCCCGGGACAGGGGAATACGAGCAGTACTTC.

The rearrangement links TRBV5-4 to TRBJ2-3; D is uncertain. V lost 2 bases and J lost 2, with 6 bases in between. The CDR3 is 13 amino acids. Germline CDR1 is SGHNT and CDR2 is YYREEE (reference sequence). CDR3 nucleotide sequence: TGTGCCAGCAGCTTAGCTAACACAGATACGCAGTATTTT. Amino acids: CASSLANTDTQYF.

This chain connects TRBV18 to TRBJ2-5, with D perhaps matching TRBD1 or TRBD2 (5 bases each). CDR1 and CDR2 from the germline V gene are KGHSH and LQKENI. V was pared by 0 bases and J by 5 bases, with 10 bases between. The CDR3 length is 14 residues. The CDR3 DNA is TGTGCCAGCTCACCACCGGGGGATCCCGAGACCCAGTACTTC. Translation gives CASSPPGDPETQYF.

The chain links TRBV6-6 to TRBJ1-3; D is unclear. The germline V gene has CDR1 MNHNY and CDR2 SVGAGI (reference sequence). The CDR3 spans 11 residues. The ends were cut back, 5 bases at V and 9 bases at J, with 8 bases in the middle. As DNA, the CDR3 is TGTGCCAGCAGTACGCGAAGCACCATATATTTT. It translates to CASSTRSTIYF.

This rearrangement joins TRBV10-1 to TRBJ2-4; tentative D call: TRBD1 (6 bases). The CDR3 loop spans 15 amino acids. In germline, CDR1 is WNHNN, CDR2 SYGVQD (reference sequence). V dropped 5 bases and J dropped 9 bases, with 20 bases sitting between them. The CDR3 DNA is TGCGCCAGCAGTCTCCCGGGACAAAGTTACGGCATTCAGTACTTC. Its translation: CASSLPGQSYGIQYF.

The CDR3 DNA reads TGTGCCAGCAGTCGACAGGGAATCTTTCAGCAGTACTTC. Amino acids: CASSRQGIFQQYF. The chain combines TRBV7-9 with TRBJ2-7; TRBD1 matches 7 bases. With V trimmed by 6 bases and J by 8 bases, 10 bases remained unmatched. The CDR3 has 13 amino acids. CDR1 is SEHNR and CDR2 is FQNEAQ in the germline V gene (reference sequence).

The V and J genes are TRBV9 and TRBJ2-3; D gene uncertain. Germline V CDR1 and CDR2: SGDLS, YYNGEE. V lost 1 base and J lost 4, with 4 bases in between. The CDR3 contains 12 residues. The CDR3: CASSVLSDTQYF. In nucleotides, the CDR3 is TGTGCCAGCAGCGTACTCTCAGATACGCAGTATTTT.